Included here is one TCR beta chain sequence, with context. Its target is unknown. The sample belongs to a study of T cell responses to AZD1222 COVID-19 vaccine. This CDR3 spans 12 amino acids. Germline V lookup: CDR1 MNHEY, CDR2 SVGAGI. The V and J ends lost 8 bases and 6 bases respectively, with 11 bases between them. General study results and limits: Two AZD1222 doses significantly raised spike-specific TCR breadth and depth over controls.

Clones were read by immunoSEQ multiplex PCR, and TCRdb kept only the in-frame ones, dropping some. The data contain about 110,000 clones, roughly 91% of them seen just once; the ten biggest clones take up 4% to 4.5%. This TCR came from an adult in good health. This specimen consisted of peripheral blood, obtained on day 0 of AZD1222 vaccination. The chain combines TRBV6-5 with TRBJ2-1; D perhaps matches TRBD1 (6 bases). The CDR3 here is CASSQGSNEQFF. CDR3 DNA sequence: TGTGCCAGCTCGCAGGGGAGCAATGAGCAGTTCTTC.